Listed below are T cell receptor beta chains from one sample, sequenced in a study of beta chain features in type 1 diabetes. Only in-frame clones appear in the TCRdb table, and some are missing; sequencing was by immunoSEQ multiplex PCR. The table shows some 150,000 clones, with about a tenth occurring only once. Sequenced material: central memory CD4+ T cells from blood. The receptor set was obtained from a middle-aged woman in good health. Both conserved end residues are part of each CDR3. A D gene is named only where the DNA matches it firmly. For some rows the clone size is stated as once, few or many, or as a class when expanded; others skip it.

size: once
V: TRBV2
J: TRBJ1-3
D: NA
DNA: TGTGCCAGCCGGCAGGACGGGACTACCATATATTTT
CDR3: CASRQDGTTIYF

size: few
V: TRBV6-1
J: TRBJ2-3
D: NA
DNA: TGTGCCAGCAGTGAAGCTTCGGGGGATTACACAGATACGCAGTATTTT
CDR3: CASSEASGDYTDTQYF

size: NA
V: TRBV11-2
J: TRBJ2-3
D: TRBD2
DNA: TGTGCCAGCAGCGAGCGGGGGGGGAGCACAGATACGCAGTATTTT
CDR3: CASSERGGSTDTQYF

size: few
V: TRBV6-5
J: TRBJ2-1
D: TRBD1
DNA: TGTGCCAGCAGTTACAGGACAGGGGTTGGCAATGAGCAGTTCTTC
CDR3: CASSYRTGVGNEQFF

size: many
V: TRBV13
J: TRBJ1-3
D: NA
DNA: TGTGCCAGCAGTAGACAGGCCTTTCCTGGAAACACCATATATTTT
CDR3: CASSRQAFPGNTIYF

size: NA
V: TRBV28
J: TRBJ1-2
D: NA
DNA: TGTGCCAGCAGTTCCGGAGTTTCTGGCTACACCTTC
CDR3: CASSSGVSGYTF

size: few
V: TRBV29-1
J: TRBJ2-3
D: NA
DNA: TGCAGCGTTGAGCAGTATAGCACAGATACGCAGTATTTT
CDR3: CSVEQYSTDTQYF

size: NA
V: TRBV19
J: TRBJ2-2
D: TRBD1
DNA: TGTGCCAGTAGTACTACAGGGGCGGCGGAGCTGTTTTTT
CDR3: CASSTTGAAELFF

size: few
V: TRBV11-2
J: TRBJ1-4
D: TRBD1
DNA: TGTGCCAGCAGCTCCCGCAGGGGGTCAGTAGGCGAAAAACTGTTTTTT
CDR3: CASSSRRGSVGEKLFF

size: few
V: TRBV11-2
J: TRBJ2-5
D: TRBD1
DNA: TGTGCCAGCAATCGGGACAGGCAAGAGACCCAGTACTTC
CDR3: CASNRDRQETQYF

size: few
V: TRBV7-2
J: TRBJ2-5
D: NA
DNA: TGTGCCAGCAGCTTAACGGGGGGCCACCAGACCCAGTACTTC
CDR3: CASSLTGGHQTQYF

size: NA
V: TRBV7-9
J: TRBJ2-7
D: TRBD1
DNA: TGTGCCAGCAGCTACCCGGGACAGGGGGCGAGCGAGCAGTACTTC
CDR3: CASSYPGQGASEQYF

size: NA
V: TRBV7-2
J: TRBJ2-3
D: TRBD2
DNA: TGTGCCAGCAGCCCCGGGACTAGCGGATTCACAGATACGCAGTATTTT
CDR3: CASSPGTSGFTDTQYF

size: few
V: TRBV10-3
J: TRBJ2-3
D: NA
DNA: TGTGCCACCCACTCGGGGACAGATACGCAGTATTTT
CDR3: CATHSGTDTQYF

size: many
V: TRBV10-3
J: TRBJ2-6
D: NA
DNA: TGTGCCATCAATCCGAACGCGGCTGGGGCCAACGTCCTGACTTTC
CDR3: CAINPNAAGANVLTF

size: few
V: TRBV11-2
J: TRBJ1-4
D: NA
DNA: TGTGCCAGCAGCTTAGTAGACGGGAATGAAAAACTGTTTTTT
CDR3: CASSLVDGNEKLFF

size: NA
V: TRBV7-2
J: TRBJ2-3
D: NA
DNA: TGTGCCAGCAGCTTAAGGGGGGGCGAGGAAGATACGCAGTATTTT
CDR3: CASSLRGGEEDTQYF

size: NA
V: TRBV7-6
J: TRBJ1-4
D: NA
DNA: TGTGCCAGCAGCTTAGTGGCCTTGAGGGAAAAACTGTTTTTT
CDR3: CASSLVALREKLFF

size: NA
V: TRBV30
J: TRBJ2-7
D: NA
DNA: TGTGCCTGGAGACCCCGGGACTGCGCCTACGAGCAGTACTTC
CDR3: CAWRPRDCAYEQYF

size: many
V: TRBV14
J: TRBJ1-2
D: NA
DNA: TGTGCCAGCAGCCACCTCGGGGAACTCTATGGCTACACCTTC
CDR3: CASSHLGELYGYTF

size: few
V: TRBV5-4
J: TRBJ2-5
D: NA
DNA: TGTGCCAGCAGCGGAAGACAGGTTGGGGAAGGGACCCAGTACTTC
CDR3: CASSGRQVGEGTQYF

size: NA
V: TRBV29-1
J: TRBJ2-7
D: TRBD1
DNA: TGCAGCGCCAGGACAGGCCTACCGACTCCCTACGAGCAGTACTTC
CDR3: CSARTGLPTPYEQYF

size: few
V: TRBV7-2
J: TRBJ2-5
D: TRBD2
DNA: TGTGCCAGCAGCTTAAGACTAGCGGGGGGGGAGACCCAGTACTTC
CDR3: CASSLRLAGGETQYF

size: NA
V: TRBV27
J: TRBJ1-1
D: TRBD1
DNA: TGTGCCAGCAGTCCGCTGACAGGGGTGGGCACTGAAGCTTTCTTT
CDR3: CASSPLTGVGTEAFF

size: NA
V: TRBV29-1
J: TRBJ2-1
D: NA
DNA: TGCAGCGTTGACCGAATTCGGAATGAGCAGTTCTTC
CDR3: CSVDRIRNEQFF

size: NA
V: TRBV5-1
J: TRBJ2-6
D: TRBD1
DNA: TGCGCCAGCGGAAGCGGACAGGGCTCTGGGGCCAACGTCCTGACTTTC
CDR3: CASGSGQGSGANVLTF

size: many
V: TRBV7-9
J: TRBJ1-5
D: TRBD1
DNA: TGTGCCAGCAGCCGGGACAGGGACAATCAGCCCCAGCATTTT
CDR3: CASSRDRDNQPQHF

size: many
V: TRBV18
J: TRBJ2-1
D: NA
DNA: TGTGCCAGCTCACGTGACCTAGGGCAGTTCTTC
CDR3: CASSRDLGQFF

size: few
V: TRBV7-2
J: TRBJ2-5
D: TRBD2
DNA: TGTGCCAGCAGGGGCGGGGGGGAACCGGGGGCCCAGTACTTC
CDR3: CASRGGGEPGAQYF

size: NA
V: TRBV9
J: TRBJ2-7
D: NA
DNA: TGTGCCAGCAGCGTAGGGGTACAGGCCTACGAGCAGTACTTC
CDR3: CASSVGVQAYEQYF

size: NA
V: TRBV11-2
J: TRBJ2-5
D: NA
DNA: TGTGCCAGCAGCTTTGACATCAAAATACAAGAGACCCAGTACTTC
CDR3: CASSFDIKIQETQYF

size: NA
V: TRBV19
J: TRBJ2-7
D: NA
DNA: TGTGCCAGTAGTACCTCACAGACCAACGAGCAGTACTTC
CDR3: CASSTSQTNEQYF

size: few
V: TRBV5-6
J: TRBJ2-2
D: NA
DNA: TGTGCCAGCAGCTTGGTAGTCCCCGGGGAGCTGTTTTTT
CDR3: CASSLVVPGELFF

size: few
V: TRBV2
J: TRBJ2-3
D: TRBD1
DNA: TGTGCCAGCGGGATGGACAGGGGGCTGATAGATACGCAGTATTTT
CDR3: CASGMDRGLIDTQYF

size: few
V: TRBV29-1
J: TRBJ1-5
D: NA
DNA: TGCAGCGTTGATGGCGGGGTTAATCAGCCCCAGCATTTT
CDR3: CSVDGGVNQPQHF

size: NA
V: TRBV9
J: TRBJ2-5
D: TRBD1
DNA: TGTGCCAGCAGCCCAGGGACAGGACAACCAGAGACCCAGTACTTC
CDR3: CASSPGTGQPETQYF

size: NA
V: TRBV19
J: TRBJ1-5
D: NA
DNA: TGTGCCAGTGCCCAGGGCTTTAGCAATCAGCCCCAGCATTTT
CDR3: CASAQGFSNQPQHF

size: few
V: TRBV6-1
J: TRBJ1-2
D: NA
DNA: TGTGCCAGCGGAGGGCTCTATGGCTACACCTTC
CDR3: CASGGLYGYTF

size: NA
V: TRBV7-2
J: TRBJ2-7
D: NA
DNA: TGTGCCAGCTCTCCCGGAGGCTCCTACGAGCAGTACTTC
CDR3: CASSPGGSYEQYF

size: NA
V: TRBV5-1
J: TRBJ2-7
D: NA
DNA: TGCGCCAGCAGCTTGGCATCTACCGGCGAGCAGTACTTC
CDR3: CASSLASTGEQYF

size: NA
V: TRBV7-2
J: TRBJ1-5
D: NA
DNA: TGTGCCAGCAGCTTAGGGCAGGTATGGGATCAGCCCCAGCATTTT
CDR3: CASSLGQVWDQPQHF

size: NA
V: TRBV10-3
J: TRBJ2-1
D: NA
DNA: TGTGCCACGAGAGGAGACTTGTCGACCTACAATGAGCAGTTCTTC
CDR3: CATRGDLSTYNEQFF

size: few
V: TRBV6-6
J: TRBJ2-7
D: NA
DNA: TGTGCCAGCAGTGACACTGGCTACGAGCAGTACTTC
CDR3: CASSDTGYEQYF

size: few
V: TRBV11-2
J: TRBJ2-3
D: NA
DNA: TGTGCCAGCAGCTTAGCTCTAGAGAGGTCAGATACGCAGTATTTT
CDR3: CASSLALERSDTQYF

size: NA
V: TRBV7-2
J: TRBJ2-7
D: TRBD1
DNA: TGTGCCAGCAGCCCGAGGAGAGGGTGGGACAGGGTCGACGAGCAGTACTTC
CDR3: CASSPRRGWDRVDEQYF

size: few
V: TRBV2
J: TRBJ1-5
D: TRBD1
DNA: TGTGCCAGCAGTGAGGGGGGACAGGGAAATCAGCCCCAGCATTTT
CDR3: CASSEGGQGNQPQHF

size: NA
V: TRBV5-1
J: TRBJ1-5
D: NA
DNA: TGCGCCAGCAGCTCGGGGAGGGGGATCGTAAGCAATCAGCCCCAGCATTTT
CDR3: CASSSGRGIVSNQPQHF

size: NA
V: TRBV5-4
J: TRBJ2-3
D: NA
DNA: TGTGCCAGCAGCCCCCGACAGGTTGCAGATACGCAGTATTTT
CDR3: CASSPRQVADTQYF

size: NA
V: TRBV11-2
J: TRBJ1-4
D: NA
DNA: TGTGCCAGCAGCTTAGGGCTCCGGGGGGGACCAACTAATGAAAAACTGTTTTTT
CDR3: CASSLGLRGGPTNEKLFF

size: few
V: TRBV15
J: TRBJ1-5
D: TRBD1
DNA: TGTGCCACCAGCGACCAGGGGGACAATCAGCCCCAGCATTTT
CDR3: CATSDQGDNQPQHF

size: few
V: TRBV18
J: TRBJ1-5
D: TRBD1
DNA: TGTGCCAGCTCACCACAGGGGGCGGGTCAGCCCCAGCATTTT
CDR3: CASSPQGAGQPQHF

size: NA
V: TRBV5-1
J: TRBJ2-1
D: NA
DNA: TGCGCCAGCAGCTTGGCTAGCTACAATGAGCAGTTCTTC
CDR3: CASSLASYNEQFF

size: NA
V: TRBV7-9
J: TRBJ2-5
D: TRBD1
DNA: TGTGCCAGCACCGTAAACCCCAACAGGGGGCAAGAGACCCAGTACTTC
CDR3: CASTVNPNRGQETQYF

size: NA
V: TRBV11-1
J: TRBJ2-3
D: TRBD2
DNA: TGTGCCAGCATCGAGCGGGGGGTCACAGATACGCAGTATTTT
CDR3: CASIERGVTDTQYF